One and the same sample provided the 24 T cell receptor beta chains below, sequenced in a study of blood T cell repertoires in COVID-19. The protocol was immunoSEQ multiplex PCR, while the TCRdb copy is restricted to in-frame clones and leaves out a portion. The sample yields 270,000 or so clones, 82% seen once. The sequenced material came from peripheral blood. The origin of the receptors is a woman aged 18-30 years with acute or convalescent COVID-19.

This chain connects TRBV10-3 to TRBJ1-1, with D hard to call. Germline CDR1 reads ENHRY; CDR2 reads SYGVKD. V shed 6 bases and J shed 1 base, with 12 bases lying between them. There are 14 residues in the CDR3. The CDR3 spells CAIRSSGGNTEAFF. CDR3 DNA: TGTGCCATCAGGTCATCGGGTGGGAACACTGAAGCTTTCTTT.

The chain couples TRBV5-6 to TRBJ2-2; 15 nucleotides align to TRBD2. After removal of 2 bases from V and 7 bases from J, the junction contained 9 bases not matched to a gene. The CDR3 has 18 residues. Germline V lookup: CDR1 SGHDT, CDR2 YYEEEE. Written as DNA, the CDR3 is TGTGCCAGCAGCTTCCGGACTAGCGGGAGGGGAAGCGGCGGGGAGCTGTTTTTT. Residues: CASSFRTSGRGSGGELFF.

This clone has a single count. V and J are TRBV28 and TRBJ2-7; maybe TRBD1 (6 bases). V lost 6 bases to trimming and J lost 1 base, with 10 bases between them. The germline V gene encodes CDR1 MDHEN and CDR2 SYDVKM. The CDR3 extends over 13 amino acids. CDR3 DNA sequence: TGTGCCAGCAGAACGGACAGATCCTACGAGCAGTACTTC. It is translated as CASRTDRSYEQYF. The variable domain in full, completed from reference TRBV28 and TRBJ2-7, reads DVKVTQSSRYLVKRTGEKVFLECVQDMDHENMFWYRQDPGLGLRLIYFSYDVKMKEKGDIPEGYSVSREKKERFSLILESASTNQTSMYLCASRTDRSYEQYFGPGTRLTVT.

V usage is TRBV2 and J usage is TRBJ2-3; 10 bases agree with TRBD2. The CDR3 is made up of 16 amino acids. V lost 6 bases, J lost 3 bases, and 9 bases stayed unmatched. Germline V gives CDR1 SNHLY, CDR2 FYNNEI. This chain's CDR3 is CASSAALAGWTDTQYF. DNA for the CDR3: TGTGCCAGCAGCGCCGCACTAGCGGGATGGACAGATACGCAGTATTTT.

The chain is built from TRBV6-2 or TRBV6-3 and TRBJ2-7, with TRBD2 as a possible D gene (5 bases). Germline-derived CDR1 and CDR2 are MNHEY and SVGEGT. Trimming took 4 bases from V and 3 from J, leaving 10 bases between them. The CDR3 totals 13 residues. The CDR3 is CASSSPSNYEQYF. CDR3 DNA sequence: TGTGCCAGCAGTTCCCCTAGCAACTACGAGCAGTACTTC.

The rearrangement uses TRBV6-5 and TRBJ1-5; D remains ambiguous. This CDR3 is built from 12 residues. V lost 7 bases and J 7 bases, leaving 11 bases between the germline ends. Germline assignment: CDR1 MNHEY and CDR2 SVGAGI. The CDR3: CASISGNQPQHF. Here the CDR3 DNA reads TGTGCCAGCATAAGCGGGAACCAGCCCCAGCATTTT.

In DNA, the CDR3 is TGTGCCAGCTCACCCAACAGGGGTGCGGGGGAAAAACTGTTTTTT. It is translated as CASSPNRGAGEKLFF. This rearrangement joins TRBV18 to TRBJ1-4, with 7 nucleotides matching TRBD1. V dropped 3 bases and J dropped 8; count of bases not matched to a gene: 9. CDR3 length equals 15 residues. The germline V gene has CDR1 KGHSH and CDR2 LQKENI.

The chain recombines TRBV28 with TRBJ2-7, with 8 bases lining up with TRBD1. CDR1 and CDR2 (germline): MDHEN, SYDVKM. With 6 bases clipped from V and 2 bases from J, the junction kept 9 bases outside the gene matches. The CDR3 consists of 15 residues. The CDR3 is CASSRTGLKTYEQYF. The CDR3 bases are TGTGCCAGCAGCCGGACAGGGTTAAAAACCTACGAGCAGTACTTC.

In the case of this clone: This may come from a read error, since a much larger clone is one base off. V gene TRBV5-6 combines with J gene TRBJ2-1; TRBD1 matches at 9 bases. The ends lost 5 bases at V and 2 bases at J; junction bases unmatched: 2. CDR3 length: 14 residues. Germline values: CDR1 SGHDT, CDR2 YYEEEE. CDR3 nucleotides: TGTGCCAGCAGTCGGGACAGGGCCTACAATGAGCAGTTCTTC. It translates to CASSRDRAYNEQFF.

The chain employs TRBV28 and TRBJ1-2, with D uncertain. Germline V gene data show CDR1 as MDHEN and CDR2 as SYDVKM. Trimming pared 6 bases from V and 5 bases from J, leaving 16 bases between. The CDR3 consists of 14 residues. CDR3: CASRGLGSNYGYTF. The CDR3 region has the DNA TGTGCCAGCAGGGGGTTGGGGAGTAATTATGGCTACACCTTC.

This chain connects TRBV4-3 to TRBJ2-1, with 15 bases fitting TRBD2. This CDR3 has 15 amino acids. Trimming removed 4 bases from V and 7 bases from J; junction bases left unmatched: 2. Germline assignment: CDR1 LGHNA and CDR2 YSLEER. The CDR3 nucleotides are TGCGCCAGCAGCCTGGGACTAGCGGGAGGTAATGAGCAGTTCTTC. Its protein is CASSLGLAGGNEQFF.

This chain joins TRBV5-4 and TRBJ1-6; TRBD1 matches 7 bases. Germline values: CDR1 SGHNT, CDR2 YYREEE (reference sequence). The junction had 10 bases not matched to a gene; V was cut back by 1 base and J by 9 bases. This CDR3 has 16 residues. CDR3 loop: CASSLPTGDAASPLHF. The DNA of the CDR3 is TGTGCCAGCAGCTTGCCCACAGGGGACGCGGCTTCACCCCTCCACTTT.

V and J are TRBV18 and TRBJ1-1; D uncertain. CDR1 KGHSH and CDR2 LQKENI come from the germline V gene. V was pared by 3 bases and J by 1 base, with 9 bases between. The CDR3 extends over 14 amino acids. The CDR3 sequence: CASSPGRENTEAFF. As DNA, the CDR3 is TGTGCCAGCTCACCCGGACGGGAGAACACTGAAGCTTTCTTT.

The chain combines TRBV7-9 with TRBJ2-1; 10 bases map to TRBD1. The CDR3 has 15 residues. V gave up 5 bases and J gave up 4 bases; unmatched junction bases: 5. CDR1 and CDR2 from the germline V gene are SEHNR and FQNEAQ (reference sequence). CDR3 sequence (DNA): TGTGCCAGCAGCCTCGGGACAGGGGTATACAATGAGCAGTTCTTC. It encodes CASSLGTGVYNEQFF. Drawing the rest from reference TRBV7-9 and TRBJ2-1, the complete variable domain is DTGVSQNPRHKITKRGQNVTFRCDPISEHNRLYWYRQTLGQGPEFLTYFQNEAQLEKSRLLSDRFSAERPKGSFSTLEIQRTEQGDSAMYLCASSLGTGVYNEQFFGPGTRLTVL.

The V gene is TRBV14, the J gene TRBJ1-6; the D gene is possibly TRBD1 (5 bases). Trimming shortened V by 0 bases and J by 7 bases, and 10 bases separated the two germline ends. The CDR3 runs to 15 residues. Germline loops: CDR1 SGHDN, CDR2 FVKESK. CDR3 in amino acids: CASSQDRVRNSPLHF. In nucleotides, the CDR3 is TGTGCCAGCAGCCAAGACAGGGTCAGGAATTCACCCCTCCACTTT.

The chain employs TRBV7-9 and TRBJ2-7, with a tentative D call TRBD2 (6 bases). V was clipped by 4 bases and J by 5 bases, with 24 bases between them. This CDR3 has 17 residues. Germline CDR1 SEHNR, CDR2 FQNEAQ (reference sequence). The CDR3 here is CASSSPRDSPALDEQYF. The DNA for the CDR3 is TGTGCCAGCAGCTCCCCTCGGGACTCACCGGCTCTGGACGAGCAGTACTTC.

The V and J genes are TRBV19 and TRBJ2-2; possible D gene TRBD1, 6 bases. This CDR3 has 15 residues. Between the trimmed V and J ends, which lost 5 bases and 1 base, there was a span of 11 bases. Germline V gene data show CDR1 as LNHDA and CDR2 as SQIVND (reference sequence). The CDR3 sequence is CASSLGQLNTGELFF. The CDR3, as DNA: TGTGCCAGTAGTCTTGGACAGCTGAACACCGGGGAGCTGTTTTTT.

CDR3 nucleotide sequence: TGTGCCAGCAGTGGTCAGGGGTTGAACACTGAAGCTTTCTTT. This codes for CASSGQGLNTEAFF. This sequence joins TRBV2 and TRBJ1-1; tentative D call: TRBD1 (6 bases). The CDR3 is made up of 14 amino acids. The germline CDR1 and CDR2 sequences are SNHLY and FYNNEI. Deletions cut 4 bases from V and 0 bases from J, with 9 bases between.

DNA for the CDR3: TGTGCCAGCAGCTTTGGAGACAGGGGGAGGTCACCCCTCCACTTT. Translation: CASSFGDRGRSPLHF. The J gene is TRBJ1-6, the V gene TRBV13, with TRBD1 matching over 9 bases. Per the germline V gene, CDR1 is PRHDT and CDR2 is FYEKMQ (reference sequence). This CDR3 has 15 residues. V gave up 3 bases and J gave up 10 bases; unmatched junction bases: 7.

The chain couples TRBV3-1 (or the pseudogene TRBV3-2) to TRBJ2-7, with D possibly being TRBD1 (5 bases). Germline V gene lookup returns CDR1 LGHDT and CDR2 YNNKEL (reference sequence). Trimming cost V 3 bases and J 2 bases, with 11 bases left between them. The CDR3 sequence is 14 residues long. CDR3 amino acids: CASSQIGATYEQYF. The CDR3, as DNA: TGTGCCAGCAGCCAGATAGGGGCAACCTACGAGCAGTACTTC.

The chain links TRBV6-1 to TRBJ2-7; D not resolved. CDR1 is MNHNS, CDR2 SASEGT, per germline. V dropped 0 bases and J dropped 3 bases, with 24 bases sitting between them. CDR3 length equals 19 residues. The CDR3 bases are TGTGCCAGCAGTGAAGCGCCCGACAATCCCTGGATCCCAAGCTACGAGCAGTACTTC. Its protein product is CASSEAPDNPWIPSYEQYF.

This clone appeared a few times. The chain links TRBV6-1 to TRBJ1-2; 7 bases agree with TRBD1. Trimming at V came to 3 bases and at J to 3 bases, leaving 4 bases not matched to a gene. The CDR3 consists of 14 residues. From germline, CDR1 is MNHNS and CDR2 SASEGT. CDR3 sequence (DNA): TGTGCCAGCAGTGAGGTGGGACAGTACTATGGCTACACCTTC. Translated: CASSEVGQYYGYTF.

This chain joins TRBV10-3 and TRBJ2-2; TRBD2 aligns across 8 bases. This CDR3 contains 14 residues. V was pared by 3 bases and J by 7 bases, with 4 bases of the junction left unmatched. Germline-derived CDR1 and CDR2 are ENHRY and SYGVKD. The CDR3, as DNA: TGTGCCATCAGTGAAACGGGAGGGGTCGGGGAGCTGTTTTTT. Its translation is CAISETGGVGELFF.

The chain carries TRBV6-5 and TRBJ2-7, with 8 bases that match TRBD1. With V trimmed by 6 bases and J by 5 bases, 9 bases remained unmatched. The CDR3 runs 14 residues. Germline CDR1 is MNHEY and CDR2 is SVGAGI. Here the CDR3 DNA reads TGTGCCAGCAGCCTTGACAGGGGATGGGACGAGCAGTACTTC. The encoded protein is CASSLDRGWDEQYF.